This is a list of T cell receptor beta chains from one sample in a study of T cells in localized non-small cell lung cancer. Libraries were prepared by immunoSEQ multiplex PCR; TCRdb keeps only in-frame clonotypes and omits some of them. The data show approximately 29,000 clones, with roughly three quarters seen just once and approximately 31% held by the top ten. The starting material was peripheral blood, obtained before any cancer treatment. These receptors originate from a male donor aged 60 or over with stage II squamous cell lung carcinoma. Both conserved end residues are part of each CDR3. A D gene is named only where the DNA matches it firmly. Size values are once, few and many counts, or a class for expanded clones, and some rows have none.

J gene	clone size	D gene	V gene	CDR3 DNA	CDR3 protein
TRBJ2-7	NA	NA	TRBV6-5	TGTGCCAGTTCACTTGGTAAAGGGCGCGAGCAGTACTTC	CASSLGKGREQYF
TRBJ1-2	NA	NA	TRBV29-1	TGCAGCGTTGAAAGGCAGGGAGCTTATGGCTACACCTTC	CSVERQGAYGYTF
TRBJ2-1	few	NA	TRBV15	TGTGCCACCAGCAGAGATGACACAGGGACTGACAATGAGCAGTTCTTC	CATSRDDTGTDNEQFF
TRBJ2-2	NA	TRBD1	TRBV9	TGTGCCAGCAGCGTGGGGGACAGTACGGGCGGGGAGCTGTTTTTT	CASSVGDSTGGELFF
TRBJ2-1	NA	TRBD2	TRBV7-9	TGTGCCAGCAGCCCCGAGGGTAGCGGGATGAGCTCCTACAATGAGCAGTTCTTC	CASSPEGSGMSSYNEQFF
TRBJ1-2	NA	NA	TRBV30	TGTGCCTGCAACACAGGGTGGACTAACTATGGCTACACCTTC	CACNTGWTNYGYTF
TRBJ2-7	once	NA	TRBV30	TGTGCCTGGAGTTCCGGAAACCGACTACGAGGGCAGTACTTC	CAWSSGNRLRGQYF
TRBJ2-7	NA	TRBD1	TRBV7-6	TGTGCCAGCAGCTTAGTTTCAGGGGGAGAAGAGCAGTACTTC	CASSLVSGGEEQYF
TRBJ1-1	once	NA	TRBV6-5	TGTGCCAGCAGTGACAGACCGAACACTGAAGCTTTCTTT	CASSDRPNTEAFF
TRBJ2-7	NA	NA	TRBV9	TGTGCCAGCAGCGTAGGAGGGCTAGCGAAAGACGAGCAGTACTTC	CASSVGGLAKDEQYF
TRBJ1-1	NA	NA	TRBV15	TGTGCCACCAGCGGTCCTTTTCGGGGGGGAGCTTTCTTT	CATSGPFRGGAFF
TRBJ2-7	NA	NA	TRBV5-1	TGCGCCAGCAGTCCAAGACAGGGAGGCCTCTCCTACGAGCAGTACTTC	CASSPRQGGLSYEQYF
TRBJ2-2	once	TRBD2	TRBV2	TGTGCCAGCAGAGGGCTAGCGGGAGGACCCGGGGAGCTGTTTTTT	CASRGLAGGPGELFF
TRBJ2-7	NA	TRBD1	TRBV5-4	TGTGCCAGCAGCAAGGACAGGGGGGAGGAGCAGTACTTC	CASSKDRGEEQYF
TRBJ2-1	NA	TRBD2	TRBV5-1	TGCGCCAGCAGCTTGGCTAGCGGCCTGAATGAGCAGTTCTTC	CASSLASGLNEQFF
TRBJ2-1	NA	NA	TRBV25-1	TGTGCCAGCAGTAGGGATGGGAGGAATGAGCAGTTCTTC	CASSRDGRNEQFF
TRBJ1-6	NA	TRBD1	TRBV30	TGTGCCTGGAGTGTAGGGGGACAGGGGTTTGCACCCCTCCACTTT	CAWSVGGQGFAPLHF
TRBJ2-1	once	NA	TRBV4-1	TGCGCCAGCAGCAGACTAGGAGGCGAGCAGTTCTTC	CASSRLGGEQFF
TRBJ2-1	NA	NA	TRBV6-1	TGTGCCAGCAGTGAATTTGGAAGCTCCTACAATGAGCAGTTCTTC	CASSEFGSSYNEQFF
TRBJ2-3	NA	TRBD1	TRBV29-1	TGCAGCGTTGGAGGGGGCAGGTGGGAGACAGATACGCAGTATTTT	CSVGGGRWETDTQYF
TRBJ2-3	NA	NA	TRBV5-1	TGCGCCAGCAGCTCTTCGGGACACAACACAGATACGCAGTATTTT	CASSSSGHNTDTQYF
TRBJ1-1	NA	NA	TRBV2	TGTGCCAGCAGTGAAGGGGAAAACACTGAAGCTTTCTTT	CASSEGENTEAFF
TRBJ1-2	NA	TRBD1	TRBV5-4	TGTGCCAGCAGCGCTGGGGGACAGTTAAACTATGGCTACACCTTC	CASSAGGQLNYGYTF
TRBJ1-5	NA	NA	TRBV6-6	TGTGCCAGCAGTCCAGGATTCAATAGCAATCAGCCCCAGCATTTT	CASSPGFNSNQPQHF
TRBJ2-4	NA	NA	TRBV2	TGTGCCAGCAGTGAAAGAATAGGTCTAGCCAAAAACATTCAGTACTTC	CASSERIGLAKNIQYF
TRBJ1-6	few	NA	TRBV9	TGTGCCAGCAGCGCCCCTGGACCCCTCCACTTT	CASSAPGPLHF
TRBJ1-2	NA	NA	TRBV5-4	TGTGCCAGCAGCTCGTCCAGGGAGGCCGACTATGGCTACACCTTC	CASSSSREADYGYTF
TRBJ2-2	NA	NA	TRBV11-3	TGTGCCAGCAGCCCCTCGCCGAACACCGGGGAGCTGTTTTTT	CASSPSPNTGELFF
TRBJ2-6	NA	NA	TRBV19	TGTGCCAGTAGTTTTGCCGGGCCCAACTCTGGGGCCAACGTCCTGACTTTC	CASSFAGPNSGANVLTF
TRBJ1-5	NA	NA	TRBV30	TGTGCCTGGAGTGTTTACGGGGTGGGGGAGCCCCAGCATTTT	CAWSVYGVGEPQHF
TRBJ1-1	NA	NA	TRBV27	TGTGCCAGCAGTTTATCGGTCTCCCGAGGGACTGAAGCTTTCTTT	CASSLSVSRGTEAFF
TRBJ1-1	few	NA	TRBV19	TGTGCCAGTAGTATTTCCGGGACACCGAAAGCTTTCTTT	CASSISGTPKAFF
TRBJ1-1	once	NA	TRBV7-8	TGTGCCAGCGTCAAGGCCGTGGGCAGTCAGAACACTGAAGCTTTCTTT	CASVKAVGSQNTEAFF
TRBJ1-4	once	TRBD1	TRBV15	TGTGCCACCAGCAGATCCGGGACAGGGACTAATGAAAAACTGTTTTTT	CATSRSGTGTNEKLFF
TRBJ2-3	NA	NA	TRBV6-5	TGTGCCAGCAGTTACCTCTACCCTGGTACTGCAGATACGCAGTATTTT	CASSYLYPGTADTQYF
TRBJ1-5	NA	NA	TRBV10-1	TGCGCCAGCAGTGACACCCCCAATCAGCCCCAGCATTTT	CASSDTPNQPQHF
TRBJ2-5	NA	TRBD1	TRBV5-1	TGCGCCAGCAGCTTTATTTCCGGGACAGGGGGCCGAGAGACCCAGTACTTC	CASSFISGTGGRETQYF
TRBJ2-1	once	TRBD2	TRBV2	TGTGCCACCCGGGGGACTAGCAACTCCAATGAGCAGTTCTTC	CATRGTSNSNEQFF
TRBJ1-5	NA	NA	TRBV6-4	TGTGCCAGCAGTGACTCGACATCAGGTGCCCAGCATTTT	CASSDSTSGAQHF
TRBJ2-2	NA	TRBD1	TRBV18	TGTGCCAGCTCTCCGGGACAGGGTCTCTTCGGGGAGCTGTTTTTT	CASSPGQGLFGELFF